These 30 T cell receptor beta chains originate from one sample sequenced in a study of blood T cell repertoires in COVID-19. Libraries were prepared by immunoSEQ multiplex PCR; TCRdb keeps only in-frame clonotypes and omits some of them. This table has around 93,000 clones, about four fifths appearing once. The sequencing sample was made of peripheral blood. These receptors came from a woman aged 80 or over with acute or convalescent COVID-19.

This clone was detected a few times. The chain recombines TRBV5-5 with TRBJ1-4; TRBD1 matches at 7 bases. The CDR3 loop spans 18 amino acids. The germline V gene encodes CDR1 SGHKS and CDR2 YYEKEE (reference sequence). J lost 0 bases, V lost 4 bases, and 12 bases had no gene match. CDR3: CASSQNTLGQATNEKLFF. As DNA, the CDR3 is TGTGCCAGCAGCCAGAACACCCTAGGACAGGCAACTAATGAAAAACTGTTTTTT.

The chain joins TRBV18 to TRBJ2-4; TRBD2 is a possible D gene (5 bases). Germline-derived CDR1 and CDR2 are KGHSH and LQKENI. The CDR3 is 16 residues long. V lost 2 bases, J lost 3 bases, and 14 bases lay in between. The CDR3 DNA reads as TGTGCCAGCTCACCAATAAGCGCAGCGGACAAAAACATTCAGTACTTC. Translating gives CASSPISAADKNIQYF.

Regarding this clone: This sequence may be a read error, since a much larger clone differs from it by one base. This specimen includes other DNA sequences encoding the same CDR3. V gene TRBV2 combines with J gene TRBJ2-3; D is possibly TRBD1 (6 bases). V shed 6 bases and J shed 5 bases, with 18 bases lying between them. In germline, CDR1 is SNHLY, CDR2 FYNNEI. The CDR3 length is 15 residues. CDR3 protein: CASSRQGSLGDTQYF. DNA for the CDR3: TGTGCCAGCAGCCGGCAGGGGTCGTTAGGAGATACGCAGTATTTT.

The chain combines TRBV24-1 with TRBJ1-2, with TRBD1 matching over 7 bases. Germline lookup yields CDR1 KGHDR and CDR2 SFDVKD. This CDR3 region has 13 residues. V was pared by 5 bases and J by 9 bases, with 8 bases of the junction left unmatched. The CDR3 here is CATSGPGTASYTF. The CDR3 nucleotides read TGTGCCACCAGTGGCCCCGGGACAGCGAGCTACACCTTC.

The CDR3 DNA reads as TGCGCCAGCAGCTTGATGCCTACCGCCTACGAGCAGTACTTC. Translation gives CASSLMPTAYEQYF. V and J are TRBV5-1 and TRBJ2-7; D is ambiguous. From germline, CDR1 is SGHRS and CDR2 YFSETQ. The CDR3 is 14 residues long. V was shortened by 1 base and J by 2 bases, with 10 bases between the two germline ends.

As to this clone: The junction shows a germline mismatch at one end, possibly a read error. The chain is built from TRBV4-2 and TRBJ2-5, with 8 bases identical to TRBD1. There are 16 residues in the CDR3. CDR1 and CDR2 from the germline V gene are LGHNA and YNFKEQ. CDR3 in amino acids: CASSNKGQDNHETQYF. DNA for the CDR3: TGTGCCAGCAGCAACAAGGGACAGGACAACCACGAGACCCAGTACTTC.

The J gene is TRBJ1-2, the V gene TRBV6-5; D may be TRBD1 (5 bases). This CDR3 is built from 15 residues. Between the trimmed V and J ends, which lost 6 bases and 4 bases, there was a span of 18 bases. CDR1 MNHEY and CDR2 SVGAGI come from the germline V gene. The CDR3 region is CASSVMTVSGYGYTF. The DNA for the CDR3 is TGTGCCAGCAGCGTAATGACAGTTTCTGGCTATGGCTACACCTTC.

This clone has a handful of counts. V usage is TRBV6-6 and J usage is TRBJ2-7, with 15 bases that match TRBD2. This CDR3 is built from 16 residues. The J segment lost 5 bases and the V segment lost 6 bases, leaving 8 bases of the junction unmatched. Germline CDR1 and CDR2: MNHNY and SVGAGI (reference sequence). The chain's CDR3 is CASRRTSGRAVDEQYF. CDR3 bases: TGTGCCAGCAGACGGACTAGCGGGAGGGCCGTCGACGAGCAGTACTTC.

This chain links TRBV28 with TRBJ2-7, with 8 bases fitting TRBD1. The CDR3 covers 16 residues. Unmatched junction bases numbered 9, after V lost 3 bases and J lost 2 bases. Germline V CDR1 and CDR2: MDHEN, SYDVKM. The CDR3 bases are TGTGCCAGCAGTTTGGCAGTCGGGACAGGCCCCTACGAGCAGTACTTC. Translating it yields CASSLAVGTGPYEQYF.

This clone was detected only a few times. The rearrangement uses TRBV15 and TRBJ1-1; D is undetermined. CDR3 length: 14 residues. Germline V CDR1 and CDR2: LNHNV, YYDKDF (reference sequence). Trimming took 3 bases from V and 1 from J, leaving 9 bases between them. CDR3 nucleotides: TGTGCCACCAGCAGCCGAGAAGCGAACACTGAAGCTTTCTTT. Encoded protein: CATSSREANTEAFF.

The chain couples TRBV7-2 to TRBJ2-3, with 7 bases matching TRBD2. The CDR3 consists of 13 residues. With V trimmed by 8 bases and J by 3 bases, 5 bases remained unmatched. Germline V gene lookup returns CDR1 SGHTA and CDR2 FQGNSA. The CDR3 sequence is CASPSGSTDTQYF. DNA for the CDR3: TGTGCCAGCCCTAGCGGCTCTACAGATACGCAGTATTTT. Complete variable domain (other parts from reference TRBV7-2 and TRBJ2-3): GAGVSQSPSNKVTEKGKDVELRCDPISGHTALYWYRQSLGQGLEFLIYFQGNSAPDKSGLPSDRFSAERTGGSVSTLTIQRTQQEDSAVYLCASPSGSTDTQYFGPGTRLTVL.

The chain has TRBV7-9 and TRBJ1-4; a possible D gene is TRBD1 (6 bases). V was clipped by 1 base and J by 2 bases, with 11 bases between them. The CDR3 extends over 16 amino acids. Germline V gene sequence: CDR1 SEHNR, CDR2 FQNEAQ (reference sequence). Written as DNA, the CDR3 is TGTGCCAGCAGCTTAGTCTGGCAGGGGACTAATGAAAAACTGTTTTTT. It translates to CASSLVWQGTNEKLFF.

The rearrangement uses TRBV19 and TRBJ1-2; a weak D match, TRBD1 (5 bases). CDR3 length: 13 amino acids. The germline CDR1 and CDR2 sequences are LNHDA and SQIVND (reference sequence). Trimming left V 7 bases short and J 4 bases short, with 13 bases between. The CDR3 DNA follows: TGTGCCAGTAAACCGGGGGATGGCTATGGCTACACCTTC. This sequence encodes CASKPGDGYGYTF.

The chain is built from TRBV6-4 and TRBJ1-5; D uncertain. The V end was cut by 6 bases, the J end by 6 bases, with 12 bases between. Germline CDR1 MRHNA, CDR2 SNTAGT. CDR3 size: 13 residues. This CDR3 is CASSSSRGQPQHF. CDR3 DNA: TGTGCCAGCAGCTCTTCTCGAGGTCAGCCCCAGCATTTT.

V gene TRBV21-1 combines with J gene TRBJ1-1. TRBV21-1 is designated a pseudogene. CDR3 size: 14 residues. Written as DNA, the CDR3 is TGTGCCAGCAGCAAAGCGCGGGGTAGCGCTGAAGCTTTCTTT. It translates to CASSKARGSAEAFF.

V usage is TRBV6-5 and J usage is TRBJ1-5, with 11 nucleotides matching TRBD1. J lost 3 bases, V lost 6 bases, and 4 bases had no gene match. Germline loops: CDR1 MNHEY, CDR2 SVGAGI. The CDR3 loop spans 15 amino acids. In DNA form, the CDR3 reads TGTGCCAGCAGCGGGACAGGGGGAAACAATCAGCCCCAGCATTTT. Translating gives CASSGTGGNNQPQHF.

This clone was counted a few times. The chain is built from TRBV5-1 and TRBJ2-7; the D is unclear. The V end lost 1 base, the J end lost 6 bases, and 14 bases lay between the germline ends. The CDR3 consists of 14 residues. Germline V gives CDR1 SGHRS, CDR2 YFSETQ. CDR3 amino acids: CASSLTLTSSEQYF. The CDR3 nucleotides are TGCGCCAGCAGCTTGACACTAACGAGCTCCGAGCAGTACTTC.

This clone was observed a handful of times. The CDR3 region has the DNA TGCGCCAGCAGCCCCAGGGGGTTTGATCAGCCCCAGCATTTT. As protein: CASSPRGFDQPQHF. The genes are TRBV5-1 and TRBJ1-5, with 7 bases lining up with TRBD1. The germline V gene encodes CDR1 SGHRS and CDR2 YFSETQ. The V and J ends lost 4 bases and 5 bases, in that order; junction bases with no gene match: 6. This CDR3 is built from 14 residues.

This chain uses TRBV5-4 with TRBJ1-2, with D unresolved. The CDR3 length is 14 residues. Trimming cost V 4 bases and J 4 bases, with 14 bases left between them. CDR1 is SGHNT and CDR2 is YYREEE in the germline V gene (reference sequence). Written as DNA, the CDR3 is TGTGCCAGCAGCCACCGGGAGTCCGTCTATGGCTACACCTTC. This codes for CASSHRESVYGYTF.

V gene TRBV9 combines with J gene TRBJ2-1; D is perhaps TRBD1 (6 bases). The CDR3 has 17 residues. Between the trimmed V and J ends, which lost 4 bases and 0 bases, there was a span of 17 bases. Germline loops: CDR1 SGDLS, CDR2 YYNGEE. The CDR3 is CASSTRPTGDSYNEQFF. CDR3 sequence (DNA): TGTGCCAGCAGCACCCGACCGACAGGCGACTCCTACAATGAGCAGTTCTTC. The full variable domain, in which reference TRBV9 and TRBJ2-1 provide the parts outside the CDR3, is DSGVTQTPKHLITATGQRVTLRCSPRSGDLSVYWYQQSLDQGLQFLIQYYNGEERAKGNILERFSAQQFPDLHSELNLSSLELGDSALYFCASSTRPTGDSYNEQFFGPGTRLTVL.

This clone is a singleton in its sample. DNA for the CDR3: TGTGCCAGCAGTTACTCTTGGAGCTCTGGAAACACCATATATTTT. This sequence encodes CASSYSWSSGNTIYF. V is TRBV6-5 and J is TRBJ1-3; D remains unclear. V lost 0 bases to trimming and J lost 0 bases, with 6 bases between them. The CDR3 is made up of 15 amino acids. Germline V gene lookup returns CDR1 MNHEY and CDR2 SVGAGI.

In DNA, the CDR3 is TGTGCCAGCAGCTTAGGCGGGATGGCAGATACGCAGTATTTT. Translated, it gives CASSLGGMADTQYF. V usage is TRBV11-3 and J usage is TRBJ2-3, with D maybe TRBD2 (6 bases). Trimming took 1 base from V and 4 from J, leaving 9 bases between them. There are 14 residues in the CDR3. Looked up from germline, CDR1 is SGHNT and CDR2 is YENEEA.

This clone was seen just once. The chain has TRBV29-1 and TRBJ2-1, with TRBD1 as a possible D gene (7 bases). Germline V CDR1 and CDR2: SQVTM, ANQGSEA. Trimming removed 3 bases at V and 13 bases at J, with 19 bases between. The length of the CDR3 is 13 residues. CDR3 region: CSVEVVTGRFQFF. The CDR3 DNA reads TGCAGCGTTGAGGTGGTGACAGGGAGGTTCCAGTTCTTC.

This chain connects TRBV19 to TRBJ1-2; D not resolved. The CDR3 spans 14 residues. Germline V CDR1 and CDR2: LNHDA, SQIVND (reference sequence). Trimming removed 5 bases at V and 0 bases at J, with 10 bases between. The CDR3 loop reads CASSVLSANYGYTF. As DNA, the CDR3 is TGTGCCAGTAGTGTTTTGTCGGCTAACTATGGCTACACCTTC.

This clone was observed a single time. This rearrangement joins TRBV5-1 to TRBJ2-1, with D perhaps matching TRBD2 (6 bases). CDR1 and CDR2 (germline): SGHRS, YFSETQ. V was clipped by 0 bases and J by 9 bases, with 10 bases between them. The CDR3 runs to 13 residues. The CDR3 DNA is TGCGCCAGCAGCTTGGTTACTAGCAGTGAGCAGTTCTTC. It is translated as CASSLVTSSEQFF.

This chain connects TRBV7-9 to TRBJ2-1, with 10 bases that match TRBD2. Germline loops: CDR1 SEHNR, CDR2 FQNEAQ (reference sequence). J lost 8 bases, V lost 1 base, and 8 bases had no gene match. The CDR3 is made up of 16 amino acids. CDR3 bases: TGTGCCAGCAGCTTAGGAACACTAGCGGGAATCCATGAGCAGTTCTTC. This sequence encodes CASSLGTLAGIHEQFF.

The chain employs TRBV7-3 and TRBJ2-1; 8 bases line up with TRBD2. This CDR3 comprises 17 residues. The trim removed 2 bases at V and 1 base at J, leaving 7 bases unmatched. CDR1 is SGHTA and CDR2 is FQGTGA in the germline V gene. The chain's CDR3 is CASSLRPGGESYNEQFF. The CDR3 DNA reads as TGTGCCAGCAGCTTACGACCGGGAGGGGAATCCTACAATGAGCAGTTCTTC.

The CDR3: CASSLGTGGYEQYF. CDR3 DNA: TGTGCCAGTAGCCTCGGGACAGGGGGCTACGAGCAGTACTTC. V gene TRBV19 combines with J gene TRBJ2-7; the match to TRBD1 covers 11 bases. The CDR3 loop spans 14 amino acids. Germline loops: CDR1 LNHDA, CDR2 SQIVND (reference sequence). With 6 bases clipped from V and 3 bases from J, the junction kept 4 bases outside the gene matches. The full variable domain, its missing parts supplied by reference TRBV19 and TRBJ2-7, is DGGITQSPKYLFRKEGQNVTLSCEQNLNHDAMYWYRQDPGQGLRLIYYSQIVNDFQKGDIAEGYSVSREKKESFPLTVTSAQKNPTAFYLCASSLGTGGYEQYFGPGTRLTVT.

The CDR3 region is CASSSQGRPSSPLHF. The CDR3 bases are TGTGCCAGCAGTTCACAGGGGAGGCCTAGTTCACCCCTCCACTTT. V usage is TRBV27 and J usage is TRBJ1-6, with TRBD1 identical over 7 bases. J gave up 9 bases and V 4 bases, and 9 bases lay outside the gene matches. In germline, CDR1 is MNHEY, CDR2 SMNVEV (reference sequence). The CDR3 is 15 amino acids.

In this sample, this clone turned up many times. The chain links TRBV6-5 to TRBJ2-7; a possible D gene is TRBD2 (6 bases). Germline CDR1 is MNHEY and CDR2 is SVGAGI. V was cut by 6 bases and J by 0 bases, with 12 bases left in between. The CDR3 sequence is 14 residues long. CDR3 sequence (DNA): TGTGCCAGCAGGAGCGGGTCCGCCTCCTACGAGCAGTACTTC. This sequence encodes CASRSGSASYEQYF.